The clone carrying this TCR beta chain was seen ten or more times. Its antigen is unidentified. TCR cDNA molecules were tagged individually, and each one carried a unique molecular identifier. TCRdb re-called the 5' RACE reads through MiXCR, storing one row per CDR3 protein. The table has 9,000 to 10,000 distinct CDR3 sequences, around 5.5% seen once. As for time point: sample taken at primary tumor resection. No cells were sorted before sequencing. The whole RNA sequenced was extracted from tumor, nontumor lung or frozen PBMC. These data are taken from a study of spatial heterogeneity in lung cancer. Study at large: The mean occurrence of each unique TCR and UMI combination in raw reads exceeded ten. Study-wide results and caveats: Counts of expanded intratumoral alpha and beta TCRs tracked tumor mutation counts.

This material consisted of lung tumor tissue, taken at surgery. The source of this sequence is a female donor with early-stage non-small cell lung cancer.

The CDR3 coding sequence is TGTGCCTGGGGACAGGGGGCTCGGGAAGCTTTCTTT. Translation gives CAWGQGAREAFF. The chain couples TRBV30 to TRBJ1-1, with 11 nucleotides matching TRBD1. J was trimmed by 8 bases and V by 5 bases; bases with no gene match: 4. Germline V gene lookup returns CDR1 GTSNPN and CDR2 SVGIG (reference sequence). The CDR3 is 12 residues long. The entire variable domain, with the rest obtained from reference TRBV30 and TRBJ1-1, is as follows: SQTIHQWPATLVQPVGSPLSLECTVEGTSNPNLYWYRQAAGRGLQLLFYSVGIGQISSEVPQNLSASRPQDRQFILSSKKLLLSDSGFYLCAWGQGAREAFFGQGTRLTVV.